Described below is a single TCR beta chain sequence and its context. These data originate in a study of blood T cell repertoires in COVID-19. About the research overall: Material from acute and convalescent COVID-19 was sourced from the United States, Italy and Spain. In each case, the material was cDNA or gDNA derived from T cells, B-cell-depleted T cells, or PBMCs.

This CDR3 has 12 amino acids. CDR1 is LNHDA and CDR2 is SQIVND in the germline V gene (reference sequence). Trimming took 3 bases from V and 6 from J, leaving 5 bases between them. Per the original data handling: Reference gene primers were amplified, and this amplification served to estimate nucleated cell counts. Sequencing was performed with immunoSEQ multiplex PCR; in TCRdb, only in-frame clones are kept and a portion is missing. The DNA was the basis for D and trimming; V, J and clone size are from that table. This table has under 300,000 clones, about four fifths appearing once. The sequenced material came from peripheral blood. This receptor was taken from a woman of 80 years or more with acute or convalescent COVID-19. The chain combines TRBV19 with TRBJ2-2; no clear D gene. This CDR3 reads CASSIYPGELFF. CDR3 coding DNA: TGTGCCAGTAGTATCTATCCCGGGGAGCTGTTTTTT.